The rows below give T cell receptor beta chains drawn from one sample of a study of T cell changes during pregnancy in multiple sclerosis. The method was immunoSEQ multiplex PCR; TCRdb's version includes in-frame clones alone and lacks a portion of them. The top ten hold approximately 5.1% of the sample, which has about 40,000 clones, 80% to 90% seen once. Specimen: peripheral blood, collected in the first trimester of pregnancy. These receptors came from a female donor in good health, enrolled as a control in a pregnancy study. The CDR3 runs from the conserved cysteine through the conserved F or W. A D gene is named only where the DNA matches it firmly. For some rows the clone size is stated as once, few or many, or as a class when expanded; others skip it.

V gene,clone size,D gene,J gene,CDR3 protein,CDR3 DNA
TRBV9,-,-,TRBJ1-3,CASSVEQVPGNTIYF,TGTGCCAGCAGCGTAGAACAGGTCCCTGGAAACACCATATATTTT
TRBV30,-,-,TRBJ1-4,CAWSGVGHNEKLFF,TGTGCCTGGAGTGGGGTGGGCCATAATGAAAAACTGTTTTTT
TRBV4-1,-,-,TRBJ2-3,CASSQEGEPTGIDTQYF,TGCGCCAGCAGCCAAGAAGGGGAACCTACAGGGATTGATACGCAGTATTTT
TRBV28,-,-,TRBJ2-7,CASSSPGLYEQYF,TGTGCCAGCAGTTCCCCAGGCCTCTACGAGCAGTACTTC
TRBV27,-,TRBD2,TRBJ2-5,CASSLGGGETQYF,TGTGCCAGCAGTTTAGGGGGGGGAGAGACCCAGTACTTC
TRBV18,once,-,TRBJ1-1,CASSPKRNTEAFF,TGTGCCAGCTCACCAAAGCGGAACACTGAAGCTTTCTTT
TRBV6-4,-,-,TRBJ2-2,CASSRTGDGSNTGELFF,TGTGCCAGCAGTCGAACTGGAGACGGATCGAACACCGGGGAGCTGTTTTTT
TRBV29-1,-,-,TRBJ2-7,CSVLTVEQHEQYF,TGCAGCGTTCTGACCGTTGAACAGCACGAGCAGTACTTC
TRBV19,-,-,TRBJ2-7,CASSATGEQYF,TGTGCCAGTAGTGCGACAGGCGAGCAGTACTTC
TRBV28,few,-,TRBJ1-4,CASSPADSWVSGTNEKLFF,TGTGCCAGCAGTCCCGCTGACAGTTGGGTCAGTGGAACTAATGAAAAACTGTTTTTT
TRBV7-2,-,TRBD2,TRBJ2-5,CASSFSHLAGLAEETQYF,TGTGCCAGCAGCTTTAGTCATCTGGCGGGACTAGCGGAAGAGACCCAGTACTTC
TRBV6-6,-,TRBD2,TRBJ2-1,CASSYTSGSEQFF,TGTGCCAGCAGTTACACTAGCGGGAGTGAGCAGTTCTTC
TRBV10-2,-,-,TRBJ1-5,CASSKGVQPQHF,TGCGCCAGCAGTAAAGGAGTTCAGCCCCAGCATTTT
TRBV7-6,-,-,TRBJ1-4,CASSRTRDYATNEKLFF,TGTGCCAGCAGCCGAACTCGGGACTACGCAACTAATGAAAAACTGTTTTTT
TRBV7-6,-,-,TRBJ2-1,CASSLSGGPPSSYNEQFF,TGTGCCAGCAGCTTATCAGGAGGGCCTCCTAGCTCCTACAATGAGCAGTTCTTC
TRBV28,-,-,TRBJ2-7,CASRPDSATYEQYF,TGTGCCAGCAGACCCGACAGTGCCACCTACGAGCAGTACTTC
TRBV2,few,TRBD2,TRBJ2-7,CATLAGGRVEQYF,TGTGCCACCCTAGCGGGGGGACGAGTCGAGCAGTACTTC
TRBV5-5,-,-,TRBJ2-6,CASSLDGAESSGANVLTF,TGTGCCAGCAGCCTGGACGGAGCGGAGAGCTCTGGGGCCAACGTCCTGACTTTC
TRBV18,-,TRBD1,TRBJ1-4,CASSGRTGGTTNEKLFF,TGTGCCAGCTCGGGGAGGACAGGGGGAACGACTAATGAAAAACTGTTTTTT
TRBV7-9,-,-,TRBJ2-5,CASSLLVLQETQYF,TGTGCCAGCAGCTTACTAGTCCTACAAGAGACCCAGTACTTC
TRBV7-2,once,TRBD1,TRBJ2-3,CASSSRTGGGTQYF,TGTGCCAGCAGCTCCCGGACAGGGGGGGGTACGCAGTATTTT
TRBV7-9,-,-,TRBJ1-1,CASSLGGPTEAFF,TGTGCCAGCAGCTTGGGGGGGCCCACTGAAGCTTTCTTT
TRBV9,-,TRBD1,TRBJ1-1,CASSKQGIVTEAFF,TGTGCCAGCAGCAAACAGGGGATAGTCACTGAAGCTTTCTTT
TRBV9,-,-,TRBJ2-7,CASSVGGGSNYEQYF,TGTGCCAGCAGCGTAGGGGGGGGCTCTAACTACGAGCAGTACTTC
TRBV27,-,-,TRBJ1-4,CASSFSSREKLFF,TGTGCCAGCAGTTTTTCCTCCAGGGAAAAACTGTTTTTT
TRBV6-4,-,TRBD2,TRBJ2-3,CASSDGLAGEADTQYF,TGTGCCAGCAGTGACGGACTAGCGGGGGAAGCAGATACGCAGTATTTT
TRBV9,-,TRBD2,TRBJ2-7,CASSFRDYLDEQYF,TGTGCCAGCAGCTTCAGGGACTATCTTGACGAGCAGTACTTC
TRBV2,-,TRBD1,TRBJ2-7,CASKMGQGTDEQYF,TGTGCCAGCAAGATGGGACAGGGAACGGATGAGCAGTACTTC
TRBV9,-,TRBD1,TRBJ1-2,CASSRDRGGSGDYGYTF,TGTGCCAGCAGCCGGGACAGGGGCGGATCAGGGGACTATGGCTACACCTTC